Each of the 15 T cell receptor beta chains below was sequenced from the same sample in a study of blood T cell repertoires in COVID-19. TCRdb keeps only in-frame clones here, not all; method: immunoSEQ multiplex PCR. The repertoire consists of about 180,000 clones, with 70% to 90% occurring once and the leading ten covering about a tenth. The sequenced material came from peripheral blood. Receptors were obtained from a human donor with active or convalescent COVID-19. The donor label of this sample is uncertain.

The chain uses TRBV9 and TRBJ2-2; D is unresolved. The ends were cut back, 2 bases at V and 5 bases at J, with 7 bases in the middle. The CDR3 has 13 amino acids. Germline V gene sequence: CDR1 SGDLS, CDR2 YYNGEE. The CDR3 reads CASSVAQTGELFF. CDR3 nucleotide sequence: TGTGCCAGCAGCGTGGCCCAGACCGGGGAGCTGTTTTTT.

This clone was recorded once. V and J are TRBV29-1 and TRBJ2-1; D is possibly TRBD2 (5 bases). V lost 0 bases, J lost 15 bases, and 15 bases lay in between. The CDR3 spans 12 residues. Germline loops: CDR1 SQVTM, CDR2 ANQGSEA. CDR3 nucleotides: TGCAGCGTTGAAGATAACCTTGGGAGATGGTTCTTC. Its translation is CSVEDNLGRWFF.

In DNA form, the CDR3 reads TGTGCCACCAGCAGTGAGACTAGAGATACGCAGTATTTT. It encodes CATSSETRDTQYF. V gene TRBV15 combines with J gene TRBJ2-3, with a tentative D call TRBD2 (6 bases). V was shortened by 3 bases and J by 5 bases, with 9 bases between the two germline ends. The CDR3 contains 13 residues. Germline CDR1 reads LNHNV; CDR2 reads YYDKDF (reference sequence).

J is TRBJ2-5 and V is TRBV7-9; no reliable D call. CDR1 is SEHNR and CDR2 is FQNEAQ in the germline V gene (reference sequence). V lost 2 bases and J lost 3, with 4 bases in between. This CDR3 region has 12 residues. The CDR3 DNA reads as TGTGCCAGCAGCTTAAATAAAGAGACCCAGTACTTC. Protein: CASSLNKETQYF.

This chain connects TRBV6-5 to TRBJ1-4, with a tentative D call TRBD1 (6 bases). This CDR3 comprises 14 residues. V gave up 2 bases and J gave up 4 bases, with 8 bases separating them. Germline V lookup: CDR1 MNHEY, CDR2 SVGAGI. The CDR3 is CASSYGGFNEKLFF. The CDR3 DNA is TGTGCCAGCAGTTACGGGGGCTTTAATGAAAAACTGTTTTTT.

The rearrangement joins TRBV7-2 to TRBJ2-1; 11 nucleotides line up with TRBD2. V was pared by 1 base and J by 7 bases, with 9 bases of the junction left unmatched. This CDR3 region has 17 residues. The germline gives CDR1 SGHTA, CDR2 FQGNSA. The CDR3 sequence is CASSLVGTSGPGNEQFF. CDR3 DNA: TGTGCCAGCAGCTTAGTCGGGACTAGCGGTCCAGGAAATGAGCAGTTCTTC.

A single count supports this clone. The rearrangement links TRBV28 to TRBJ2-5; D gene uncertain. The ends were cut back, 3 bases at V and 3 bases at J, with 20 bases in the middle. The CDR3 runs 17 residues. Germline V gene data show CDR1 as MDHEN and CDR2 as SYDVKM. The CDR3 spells CASSFFGYQRSKETQYF. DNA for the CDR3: TGTGCCAGCAGTTTTTTTGGTTACCAGCGATCGAAAGAGACCCAGTACTTC.

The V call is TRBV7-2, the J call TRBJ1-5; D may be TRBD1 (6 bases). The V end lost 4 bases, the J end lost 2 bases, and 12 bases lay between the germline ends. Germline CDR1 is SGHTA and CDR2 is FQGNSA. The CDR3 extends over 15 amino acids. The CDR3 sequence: CASSSSQGGNQPQHF. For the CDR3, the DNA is TGTGCCAGCAGCTCATCACAGGGAGGCAATCAGCCCCAGCATTTT. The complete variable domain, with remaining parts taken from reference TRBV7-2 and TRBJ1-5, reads GAGVSQSPSNKVTEKGKDVELRCDPISGHTALYWYRQSLGQGLEFLIYFQGNSAPDKSGLPSDRFSAERTGGSVSTLTIQRTQQEDSAVYLCASSSSQGGNQPQHFGDGTRLSIL.

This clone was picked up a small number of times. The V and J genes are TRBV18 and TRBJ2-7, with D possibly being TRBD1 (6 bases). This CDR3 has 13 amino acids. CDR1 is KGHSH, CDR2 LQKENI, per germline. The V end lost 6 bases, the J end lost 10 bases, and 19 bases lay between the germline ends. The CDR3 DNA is TGTGCCAGCTCCGGGACAAGACAATACTCCCAGTACTTC. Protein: CASSGTRQYSQYF.

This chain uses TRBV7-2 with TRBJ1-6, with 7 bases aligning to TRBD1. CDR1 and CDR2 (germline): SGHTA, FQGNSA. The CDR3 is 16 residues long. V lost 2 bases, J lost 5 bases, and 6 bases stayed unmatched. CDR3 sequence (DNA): TGTGCCAGCAGCTTACGACAGGGAGCTCATAATTCACCCCTCCACTTT. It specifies CASSLRQGAHNSPLHF.

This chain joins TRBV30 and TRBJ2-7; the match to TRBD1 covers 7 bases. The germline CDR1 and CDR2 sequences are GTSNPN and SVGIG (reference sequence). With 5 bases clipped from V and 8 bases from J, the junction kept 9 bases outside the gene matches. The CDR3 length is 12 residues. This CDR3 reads CAWRFRQGQQYF. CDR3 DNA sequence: TGTGCCTGGCGTTTTCGACAGGGACAGCAGTACTTC.

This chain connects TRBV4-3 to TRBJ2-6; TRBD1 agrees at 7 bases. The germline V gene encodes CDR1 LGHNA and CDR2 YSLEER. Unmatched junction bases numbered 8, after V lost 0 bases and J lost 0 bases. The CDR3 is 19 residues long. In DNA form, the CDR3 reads TGCGCCAGCAGCCAAGATAGAGGGGGCTCCGACTCTGGGGCCAACGTCCTGACTTTC. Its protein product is CASSQDRGGSDSGANVLTF.

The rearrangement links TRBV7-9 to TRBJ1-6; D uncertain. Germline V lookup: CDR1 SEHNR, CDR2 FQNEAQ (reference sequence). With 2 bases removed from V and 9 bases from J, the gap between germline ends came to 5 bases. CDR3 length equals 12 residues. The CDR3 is CASSLNSSPLHF. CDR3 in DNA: TGTGCCAGCAGCTTAAATAGTTCACCCCTCCACTTT. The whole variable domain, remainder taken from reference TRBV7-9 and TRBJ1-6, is DTGVSQNPRHKITKRGQNVTFRCDPISEHNRLYWYRQTLGQGPEFLTYFQNEAQLEKSRLLSDRFSAERPKGSFSTLEIQRTEQGDSAMYLCASSLNSSPLHFGNGTRLTVT.

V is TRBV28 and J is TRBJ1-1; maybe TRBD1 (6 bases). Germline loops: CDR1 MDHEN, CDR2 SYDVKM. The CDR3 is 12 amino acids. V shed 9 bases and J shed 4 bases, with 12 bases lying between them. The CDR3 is CASNRDTTEAFF. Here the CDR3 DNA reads TGTGCCAGTAACCGGGACACCACTGAAGCTTTCTTT.

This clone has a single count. As DNA, the CDR3 is TGTGCCAGCAGTTTAAGCGGGGACTACGAGCAGTACTTC. It codes for CASSLSGDYEQYF. The chain has TRBV28 and TRBJ2-7; 7 bases align to TRBD2. This CDR3 contains 13 residues. Germline CDR1 is MDHEN and CDR2 is SYDVKM. V gave up 2 bases and J gave up 3 bases; unmatched junction bases: 1. The full variable domain, in which reference TRBV28 and TRBJ2-7 provide the parts outside the CDR3, is DVKVTQSSRYLVKRTGEKVFLECVQDMDHENMFWYRQDPGLGLRLIYFSYDVKMKEKGDIPEGYSVSREKKERFSLILESASTNQTSMYLCASSLSGDYEQYFGPGTRLTVT.